These T cell receptor beta chains were read from a single sample in a study of shared clonotypes between healthy human individuals. TCRdb's copy holds only in-frame clones and misses some; the assay was immunoSEQ multiplex PCR. The sample has 2 million to 2.5 million clones; roughly 95% are singletons. Sequencing was carried out using naive CD4+ T cells sorted from blood. All receptors derive from a man younger than 30 in good health. Each CDR3 is given with its conserved first and last residue. Fields, in order: clone size, J gene, D gene, V gene, CDR3 DNA, CDR3 protein. A D gene is named only where the DNA matches it firmly. The size entry is marked missing in some rows and otherwise reads once, few, many or a size class.

abundance: -; j_gene: TRBJ2-1; d_gene: TRBD1; v_gene: TRBV10-3; CDR3nt: TGTGCCATCAGTGGGGGACAGGTGGAAAGGGATGAGCAGTTCTTC; CDR3aa: CAISGGQVERDEQFF
abundance: -; j_gene: TRBJ2-5; d_gene: -; v_gene: TRBV6-1; CDR3nt: TGTGCCAGCAGAGGACTGGCTCAAGAGACCCAGTACTTC; CDR3aa: CASRGLAQETQYF
abundance: -; j_gene: TRBJ2-3; d_gene: TRBD2; v_gene: TRBV6-5; CDR3nt: TGTGCCAGCAGATTCGGCGGGAGGGCGGATACGCAGTATTTT; CDR3aa: CASRFGGRADTQYF
abundance: -; j_gene: TRBJ1-2; d_gene: -; v_gene: TRBV5-4; CDR3nt: TGTGCCAGCAGCCTATCCGGACGGAACAACTATGGCTACACCTTC; CDR3aa: CASSLSGRNNYGYTF
abundance: -; j_gene: TRBJ1-2; d_gene: TRBD1; v_gene: TRBV6-5; CDR3nt: TGTGCCAGCAGTTCCGGGACAGGGGGCTATGGCTACACCTTC; CDR3aa: CASSSGTGGYGYTF
abundance: -; j_gene: TRBJ2-3; d_gene: -; v_gene: TRBV5-1; CDR3nt: TGCGCCAGCAGCTTGGGTGGTACAGATACGCAGTATTTT; CDR3aa: CASSLGGTDTQYF
abundance: few; j_gene: TRBJ1-2; d_gene: -; v_gene: TRBV2; CDR3nt: TGTGCCAGCAACCCTACAGGGTTGGGGGGCTACACCTTC; CDR3aa: CASNPTGLGGYTF
abundance: -; j_gene: TRBJ1-6; d_gene: TRBD1; v_gene: TRBV6-1; CDR3nt: TGTGCCAGCAGTGAAAGGGGGCCGTTAAGGGTCAGCTCCTATAATTCACCCCTCCACTTT; CDR3aa: CASSERGPLRVSSYNSPLHF
abundance: once; j_gene: TRBJ2-1; d_gene: TRBD2; v_gene: TRBV7-3; CDR3nt: TGTGCCAGCAGCCCTAGCGGGGGGGCCTTGGTAAATGAGCAGTTCTTC; CDR3aa: CASSPSGGALVNEQFF
abundance: -; j_gene: TRBJ1-6; d_gene: -; v_gene: TRBV30; CDR3nt: TGTGCCTGGAGGGGGGACAACGGGTACAATTCACCCCTCCACTTT; CDR3aa: CAWRGDNGYNSPLHF
abundance: -; j_gene: TRBJ2-3; d_gene: TRBD2; v_gene: TRBV5-6; CDR3nt: TGTGCCAGCAGCTTAACTAGCGGGTACATCCCAGATACGCAGTATTTT; CDR3aa: CASSLTSGYIPDTQYF
abundance: -; j_gene: TRBJ2-7; d_gene: -; v_gene: TRBV11-2; CDR3nt: TGTGCCAGCAGCTTAGTTTTCACGTTGGGCTACGAGCAGTACTTC; CDR3aa: CASSLVFTLGYEQYF
abundance: -; j_gene: TRBJ2-1; d_gene: TRBD2; v_gene: TRBV2; CDR3nt: TGTGCCAGCAGTGTACTAGCGGGGTTAGGGAATGAGCAGTTCTTC; CDR3aa: CASSVLAGLGNEQFF
abundance: -; j_gene: TRBJ1-1; d_gene: TRBD1; v_gene: TRBV28; CDR3nt: TGTGCCAGCAGCCCCCCAGGGGGCACTGAAGCTTTCTTT; CDR3aa: CASSPPGGTEAFF
abundance: -; j_gene: TRBJ2-7; d_gene: -; v_gene: TRBV15; CDR3nt: TGTGCCACCAGCAGAGAGAGGGGATTCTACGAGCAGTACTTC; CDR3aa: CATSRERGFYEQYF
abundance: -; j_gene: TRBJ2-5; d_gene: TRBD1; v_gene: TRBV6-1; CDR3nt: TGTGCCAGCAGTGAGGGACAGGGGTTGAGAGAGACCCAGTACTTC; CDR3aa: CASSEGQGLRETQYF
abundance: -; j_gene: TRBJ1-1; d_gene: -; v_gene: TRBV6-1; CDR3nt: TGTGCCAGCAAAGGGGGGAGGCTAGGGAACACTGAAGCTTTCTTT; CDR3aa: CASKGGRLGNTEAFF
abundance: -; j_gene: TRBJ2-2; d_gene: TRBD2; v_gene: TRBV7-7; CDR3nt: TGTGCTAGCAGCCTAGGACTAGCGGGGGTAACCGGGGAGCTGTTTTTT; CDR3aa: CASSLGLAGVTGELFF
abundance: -; j_gene: TRBJ2-1; d_gene: TRBD2; v_gene: TRBV5-1; CDR3nt: TGCGCCAGCAGCCGGACCGGGACTACCAGCTCCTACAATGAGCAGTTCTTC; CDR3aa: CASSRTGTTSSYNEQFF
abundance: once; j_gene: TRBJ1-4; d_gene: -; v_gene: TRBV7-9; CDR3nt: TGTGCCAGCAGCTTAGCAGGCAGTTGGGTTGAAAAACTGTTTTTT; CDR3aa: CASSLAGSWVEKLFF
abundance: -; j_gene: TRBJ2-2; d_gene: TRBD2; v_gene: TRBV19; CDR3nt: TGTGCCTCCTCCCGGGTAGCGGGGGGGTACGGGAGCACCGGGGAGCTGTTTTTT; CDR3aa: CASSRVAGGYGSTGELFF
abundance: -; j_gene: TRBJ1-2; d_gene: -; v_gene: TRBV7-9; CDR3nt: TGTGCCAGCAGCCCACTGGGACTTCGCGGCTACACCTTC; CDR3aa: CASSPLGLRGYTF
abundance: -; j_gene: TRBJ1-1; d_gene: -; v_gene: TRBV6-1; CDR3nt: TGTGCCAGCAGTGAAGCGGATGTCCTCTCAGTACATGAAGCTTTCTTT; CDR3aa: CASSEADVLSVHEAFF
abundance: -; j_gene: TRBJ2-5; d_gene: -; v_gene: TRBV9; CDR3nt: TGTGCCAGCAGCTTCAGGGGTGAAGAGACCCAGTACTTC; CDR3aa: CASSFRGEETQYF
abundance: -; j_gene: TRBJ1-1; d_gene: -; v_gene: TRBV30; CDR3nt: TGTGCCTGGAGAAGGCAGATAAACACTGAAGCTTTCTTT; CDR3aa: CAWRRQINTEAFF